This T cell receptor (beta chain) was identified during a study of T-cell memory formation after mild COVID-19. The study's findings and limits: Within pre-infection memory, some responding clones were found, suggesting cross-reactive memory joined. Day 15 to 85 contracting clones showed balanced CD4/CD8; day 15 to 37 expanders favored CD4+. CD4+ contracting clones were mainly CM and EM; CD8+ ones, EMRA.

With regard to this clonotype: The antigen remains undetermined.

5'RACE, which relied on constant-segment primers, yielded TCR alpha and TCR beta cDNA libraries carrying sample barcodes and UMIs. One entry per CDR3 protein results from TCRdb running MiXCR on the 5' RACE reads. The data show 400,000 to 550,000 distinct CDR3 sequences, 25% seen once. The CDR3 extends over 14 amino acids. Per germline, CDR1 SGHAT and CDR2 FQDESV (reference sequence). The germline V and J ends were trimmed by 5 bases and 0 bases, with 7 bases remaining between them. The rearrangement joins TRBV11-1 to TRBJ1-4; the D is unclear. This clonotype was sampled from an adult woman who had mild COVID-19 (a few samples of this study predate the infection). Cell type and time point are not known. The sequenced material came from PBMCs or a T cell subset sorted from them (not recorded which). The chain's CDR3 is CASSIRSTNEKLFF. The CDR3 DNA sequence: TGTGCCAGCAGCATCAGGTCAACTAATGAAAAACTGTTTTTT.